One sample yielded the 10 T cell receptor beta chains listed below, sequenced in a study of blood T cell repertoires in COVID-19. Method: immunoSEQ multiplex PCR; TCRdb's copy keeps in-frame clones and lacks some. The sample carries tens of thousands of clones, 65% to 85% recorded once. The source material was peripheral blood. These receptors came from a man in his 70s with COVID-19, enrolled during active disease.

The sample holds many counts of this clone. The chain joins TRBV19 to TRBJ2-6, with D maybe TRBD1 (5 bases). The CDR3 loop spans 21 amino acids. Trimming removed 4 bases at V and 0 bases at J, with 25 bases between. Germline CDR1 and CDR2: LNHDA and SQIVND (reference sequence). CDR3 residues: CASSTLLGQGLSNSGANVLTF. The CDR3 DNA is TGTGCCAGTAGTACTCTTTTAGGGCAGGGCCTCTCAAACTCTGGGGCCAACGTCCTGACTTTC.

This clone was picked up many times. This chain uses TRBV5-4 with TRBJ2-1; tentative D call: TRBD2 (6 bases). Germline V gene lookup returns CDR1 SGHNT and CDR2 YYREEE (reference sequence). V dropped 3 bases and J dropped 1 base, with 8 bases sitting between them. CDR3 length: 14 amino acids. The DNA of the CDR3 is TGTGCCAGCAGCTCAGGAGGGTCCTACAATGAGCAGTTCTTC. This codes for CASSSGGSYNEQFF.

This sequence joins TRBV5-1 and TRBJ1-1, with 7 bases fitting TRBD1. The CDR3 sequence is 14 residues long. Germline V gene data show CDR1 as SGHRS and CDR2 as YFSETQ. V shed 4 bases, J shed 8 bases, and the junction held 11 bases outside the gene matches. The CDR3 DNA reads as TGCGCCAGCAGCGGGGGACAGTGGGGCGGCGAAGCTTTCTTT. This codes for CASSGGQWGGEAFF.

J is TRBJ1-2 and V is TRBV5-6; no clear D gene. Germline-derived CDR1 and CDR2 are SGHDT and YYEEEE. With 2 bases removed from V and 8 bases from J, the gap between germline ends came to 7 bases. CDR3 length equals 11 residues. CDR3: CASSFTSGYTF. The CDR3 DNA reads TGTGCCAGCAGCTTCACATCCGGCTACACCTTC.

J is TRBJ2-3 and V is TRBV28; TRBD2 matches at 12 bases. The V and J ends lost 4 bases and 3 bases, in that order; junction bases with no gene match: 2. The CDR3 extends over 15 amino acids. Germline V gene sequence: CDR1 MDHEN, CDR2 SYDVKM. The CDR3 here is CASSSSGRGTDTQYF. The CDR3, as DNA: TGTGCCAGCAGTTCTAGCGGGAGGGGTACAGATACGCAGTATTTT. The variable domain in full, completed from reference TRBV28 and TRBJ2-3, reads DVKVTQSSRYLVKRTGEKVFLECVQDMDHENMFWYRQDPGLGLRLIYFSYDVKMKEKGDIPEGYSVSREKKERFSLILESASTNQTSMYLCASSSSGRGTDTQYFGPGTRLTVL.

The chain couples TRBV11-1 to TRBJ2-2; TRBD1 aligns across 7 bases. The germline CDR1 and CDR2 sequences are SGHAT and FQDESV (reference sequence). CDR3 length: 14 residues. The V gene end was trimmed by 5 bases and the J gene end by 4 bases; junction bases not matched to a gene: 4. The CDR3 sequence is CASSTGTVTGELFF. CDR3 DNA: TGTGCCAGCAGCACCGGGACAGTCACCGGGGAGCTGTTTTTT.

The chain is built from TRBV6-2 or TRBV6-3 and TRBJ1-2; no clear D. The CDR3 runs 13 residues. CDR1 is MNHEY, CDR2 SVGEGT, per germline. The ends were cut back, 6 bases at V and 5 bases at J, with 13 bases in the middle. The CDR3 here is CASSENSRYGYTF. The CDR3 DNA is TGTGCCAGCAGCGAAAACTCGAGGTATGGCTACACCTTC.

This chain uses TRBV5-1 with TRBJ2-1; 8 bases are shared with TRBD2. The CDR3 totals 16 residues. J lost 0 bases, V lost 0 bases, and 2 bases had no gene match. The germline CDR1 and CDR2 sequences are SGHRS and YFSETQ. CDR3 amino acids: CASSLAAGGSYNEQFF. The CDR3 coding sequence is TGCGCCAGCAGCTTGGCCGCGGGGGGCTCCTACAATGAGCAGTTCTTC.

The chain combines TRBV9 with TRBJ2-3; tentative D call: TRBD1 (6 bases). This CDR3 spans 15 amino acids. Germline assignment: CDR1 SGDLS and CDR2 YYNGEE. V lost 1 base and J 5 bases, leaving 14 bases between the germline ends. The CDR3 DNA sequence: TGTGCCAGCAGCGTATCAGGGGAGATTCGAGATACGCAGTATTTT. Its translation: CASSVSGEIRDTQYF.

The chain carries TRBV5-6 and TRBJ1-3; no clear D gene. V gave up 3 bases and J gave up 3 bases, with 4 bases separating them. The CDR3 runs to 12 residues. Germline lookup yields CDR1 SGHDT and CDR2 YYEEEE. The CDR3 DNA reads TGTGCCAGCAGCTCCCTTGGAAACACCATATATTTT. Its protein is CASSSLGNTIYF.